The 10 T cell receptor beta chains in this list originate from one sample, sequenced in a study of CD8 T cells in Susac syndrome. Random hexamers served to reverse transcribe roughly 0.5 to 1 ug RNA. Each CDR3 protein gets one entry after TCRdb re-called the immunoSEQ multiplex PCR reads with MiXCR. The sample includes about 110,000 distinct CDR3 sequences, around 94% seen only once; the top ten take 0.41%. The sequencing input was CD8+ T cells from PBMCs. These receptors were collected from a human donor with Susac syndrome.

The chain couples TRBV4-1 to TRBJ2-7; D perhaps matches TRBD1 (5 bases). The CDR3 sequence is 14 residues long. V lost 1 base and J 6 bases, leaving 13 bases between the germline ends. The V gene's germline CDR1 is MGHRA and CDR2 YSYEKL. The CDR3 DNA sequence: TGCGCCAGCAGCCAAGGTATCAGGGATGGCGAGCAGTACTTC. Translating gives CASSQGIRDGEQYF.

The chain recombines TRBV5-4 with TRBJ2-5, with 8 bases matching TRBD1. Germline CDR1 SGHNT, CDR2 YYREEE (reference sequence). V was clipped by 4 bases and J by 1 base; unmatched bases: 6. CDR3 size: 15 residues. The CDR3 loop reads CASSITGTGQETQYF. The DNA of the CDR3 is TGTGCCAGCAGCATAACCGGGACAGGCCAAGAGACCCAGTACTTC. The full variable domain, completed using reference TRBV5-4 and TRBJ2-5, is ETGVTQSPTHLIKTRGQQVTLRCSSQSGHNTVSWYQQALGQGPQFIFQYYREEENGRGNFPPRFSGLQFPNYSSELNVNALELDDSALYLCASSITGTGQETQYFGPGTRLLVL.

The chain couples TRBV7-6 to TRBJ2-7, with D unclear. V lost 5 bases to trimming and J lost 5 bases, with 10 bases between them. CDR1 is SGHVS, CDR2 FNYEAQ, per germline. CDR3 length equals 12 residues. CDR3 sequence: CASSQTGDEQYF. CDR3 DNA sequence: TGTGCCAGCAGCCAGACGGGCGACGAGCAGTACTTC.

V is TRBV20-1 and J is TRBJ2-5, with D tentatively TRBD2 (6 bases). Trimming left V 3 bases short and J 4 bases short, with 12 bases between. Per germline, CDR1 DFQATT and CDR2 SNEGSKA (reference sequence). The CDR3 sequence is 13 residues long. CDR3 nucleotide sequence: TGCAGTGCTAGGCGACGGACTATAGAGACCCAGTACTTC. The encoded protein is CSARRRTIETQYF.

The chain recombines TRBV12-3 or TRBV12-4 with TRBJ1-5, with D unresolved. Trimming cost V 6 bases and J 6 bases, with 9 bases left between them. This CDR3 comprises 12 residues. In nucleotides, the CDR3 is TGTGCCAGCAGCGAGGGAGGTCAGCCCCAGCATTTT. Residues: CASSEGGQPQHF.

CDR3 sequence: CSVDGGTGEAFF. The CDR3 nucleotides read TGCAGCGTTGACGGAGGGACTGGTGAAGCTTTCTTT. The chain carries TRBV29-1 and TRBJ1-1; D might be TRBD1 (5 bases). The CDR3 totals 12 residues. CDR1 is SQVTM and CDR2 is ANQGSEA in the germline V gene. Trimming left V 3 bases short and J 7 bases short, with 12 bases between. The whole variable domain, filled in from reference TRBV29-1 and TRBJ1-1, reads SAVISQKPSRDICQRGTSLTIQCQVDSQVTMMFWYRQQPGQSLTLIATANQGSEATYESGFVIDKFPISRPNLTFSTLTVSNMSPEDSSIYLCSVDGGTGEAFFGQGTRLTVV.

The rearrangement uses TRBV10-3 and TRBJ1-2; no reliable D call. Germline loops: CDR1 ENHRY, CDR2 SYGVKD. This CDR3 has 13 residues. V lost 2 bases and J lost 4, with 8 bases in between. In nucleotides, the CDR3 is TGTGCCATCAGTGAGATGAGTCTCTATGGCTACACCTTC. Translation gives CAISEMSLYGYTF.

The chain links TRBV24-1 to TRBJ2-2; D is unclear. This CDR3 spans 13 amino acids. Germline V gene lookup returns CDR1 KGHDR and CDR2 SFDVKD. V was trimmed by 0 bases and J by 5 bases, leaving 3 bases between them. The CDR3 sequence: CATSDLWTGELFF. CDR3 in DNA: TGTGCCACCAGTGATTTGTGGACCGGGGAGCTGTTTTTT.

CDR3 in amino acids: CASSVGEKLFF. The CDR3 DNA reads as TGTGCCAGCAGTGTGGGGGAAAAACTGTTTTTT. The chain uses TRBV2 and TRBJ1-4, with D unresolved. Per the germline V gene, CDR1 is SNHLY and CDR2 is FYNNEI. The CDR3 totals 11 residues. Trimming took off 4 bases at V and 8 bases at J, with 5 bases between the two ends.

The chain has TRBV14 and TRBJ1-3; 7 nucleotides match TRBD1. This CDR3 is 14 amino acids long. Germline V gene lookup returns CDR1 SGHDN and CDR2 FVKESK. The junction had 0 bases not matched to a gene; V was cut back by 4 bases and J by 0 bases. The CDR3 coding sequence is TGTGCCAGCAGCCCAGGGGGCTCTGGAAACACCATATATTTT. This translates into CASSPGGSGNTIYF.